The T cell receptor beta chain described here comes from a study of cytomegalovirus exposure and HLA in healthy donors. The primer mix had 60 Vbeta and 13 Jbeta primers. This table comes from immunoSEQ multiplex PCR, and its TCRdb copy is limited to in-frame clones, with some not included. In the table there are 150,000 to 200,000 clones, approximately 84% of which are singletons. Participants comprised healthy donors of bone marrow. This CDR3 is 18 amino acids long. J was trimmed by 3 bases and V by 5 bases; bases with no gene match: 13. Per germline, CDR1 SGHRS and CDR2 YFSETQ. The sequencing input was PBMCs. The rearrangement uses TRBV5-1 and TRBJ2-5, with TRBD2 matching 13 bases. This receptor was obtained from a girl less than two years old in good health and CMV-seronegative. The DNA of the CDR3 is TGCGCCAGCAGGGACGGGACTAGCGGGGCCTTAATTGAAGAGACCCAGTACTTC. Translating it yields CASRDGTSGALIEETQYF.